The rows below give T cell receptor beta chains drawn from one sample of a study of OX40 agonist ivuxolimab in advanced cancers. Measured with immunoSEQ multiplex PCR; TCRdb has only the in-frame clones, and not every one. The data show 50,000 or so clones, 86% seen once. Material: CD4+ or CD8+ T cells sorted from blood, obtained in a trial of the OX40 agonist ivuxolimab. Receptor source: an adult with an advanced solid tumor such as melanoma, head and neck, liver or kidney cancer. The CDR3 runs from the conserved cysteine through the conserved F or W. The order of the fields is clone size, D gene, V gene, J gene, CDR3 DNA, CDR3 protein. A D gene is named only where the DNA matches it firmly. A row's size may be missing; if present it is once, few, many or a size class.

clone_size: -; d_call: TRBD1; v_call: TRBV27; j_call: TRBJ1-2; cdr3_nt: TGTGCCAGCAGTTTCGATCGGGACAGCTATGGCTACACCTTC; cdr3_aa: CASSFDRDSYGYTF
clone_size: -; d_call: -; v_call: TRBV6-6; j_call: TRBJ1-5; cdr3_nt: TGTGCCAGCAGCCCCGCGTCCTGGGCCAATCAGCCCCAGCATTTT; cdr3_aa: CASSPASWANQPQHF
clone_size: -; d_call: -; v_call: TRBV5-1; j_call: TRBJ1-4; cdr3_nt: TGCGCCAGCAGCTTGAGTCCCCCTTTGGAAAAACTGTTTTTT; cdr3_aa: CASSLSPPLEKLFF
clone_size: -; d_call: -; v_call: TRBV7-7; j_call: TRBJ2-6; cdr3_nt: TGTGCCAGCAGCTCGTGTCCAGTGCCACAAAGTCGGGCCAACGTCCTGACTTTC; cdr3_aa: CASSSCPVPQSRANVLTF
clone_size: -; d_call: -; v_call: TRBV7-3; j_call: TRBJ1-2; cdr3_nt: TGTGCCAGCAGCGCCCCAAGCTCCTATGGCTACACCTTC; cdr3_aa: CASSAPSSYGYTF
clone_size: -; d_call: TRBD1; v_call: TRBV9; j_call: TRBJ1-3; cdr3_nt: TGTGCCAGCACCGGACAGGAAGACTCTGGAAACACCATATATTTT; cdr3_aa: CASTGQEDSGNTIYF
clone_size: -; d_call: -; v_call: TRBV11-2; j_call: TRBJ2-7; cdr3_nt: TGTGCCAGCAGCGTAGCACAGGGCTACGAGCAGTACTTC; cdr3_aa: CASSVAQGYEQYF
clone_size: -; d_call: -; v_call: TRBV2; j_call: TRBJ2-3; cdr3_nt: TGTGCCAGCAGGCTGGCGGGGGATACGCAGTATTTT; cdr3_aa: CASRLAGDTQYF
clone_size: -; d_call: -; v_call: TRBV6-5; j_call: TRBJ2-5; cdr3_nt: TGTGCCAGCACTTTGCTAGAGACCCAGTACTTC; cdr3_aa: CASTLLETQYF
clone_size: medium-sized; d_call: -; v_call: TRBV25-1; j_call: TRBJ2-7; cdr3_nt: TGTGCCAGCAGCCCGACAGCGGCTATGGAGCAGTACTTC; cdr3_aa: CASSPTAAMEQYF
clone_size: -; d_call: TRBD1; v_call: TRBV30; j_call: TRBJ2-7; cdr3_nt: TGTGCCTGGTCGAACAGGGGGGCCCTCTCCTACGAGCAGTACTTC; cdr3_aa: CAWSNRGALSYEQYF
clone_size: -; d_call: -; v_call: TRBV2; j_call: TRBJ1-1; cdr3_nt: TGTGCCTGCCAATTCTCTGAAGCTTTCTTT; cdr3_aa: CACQFSEAFF
clone_size: -; d_call: -; v_call: TRBV6-5; j_call: TRBJ1-2; cdr3_nt: TGTGCCAGCAGTTACTCGGACAGAGGAAACTATGGCTACACCTTC; cdr3_aa: CASSYSDRGNYGYTF
clone_size: -; d_call: TRBD1; v_call: TRBV4-2; j_call: TRBJ2-3; cdr3_nt: TGTGCCAGCAGCCAAGTGGACAGGGTTAAGCCGGATACGCAGTATTTT; cdr3_aa: CASSQVDRVKPDTQYF
clone_size: -; d_call: TRBD2; v_call: TRBV5-4; j_call: TRBJ2-3; cdr3_nt: TGTGCCAGCAGTACTAGCGCGAGCACAGATACGCAGTATTTT; cdr3_aa: CASSTSASTDTQYF
clone_size: -; d_call: -; v_call: TRBV18; j_call: TRBJ2-3; cdr3_nt: TGTGCCAGCTCACCACCGGGGACAGATACGCAGTATTTT; cdr3_aa: CASSPPGTDTQYF
clone_size: -; d_call: TRBD1; v_call: TRBV28; j_call: TRBJ2-4; cdr3_nt: TGTGCCAGCAGTAAAACACAGGGGGCGATAAACATTCAGTACTTC; cdr3_aa: CASSKTQGAINIQYF
clone_size: -; d_call: TRBD1; v_call: TRBV5-1; j_call: TRBJ1-4; cdr3_nt: TGCGCCAGCAGGGGGACAGGGGCCCTAAATGAAAAACTGTTTTTT; cdr3_aa: CASRGTGALNEKLFF
clone_size: -; d_call: TRBD1; v_call: TRBV6-5; j_call: TRBJ2-5; cdr3_nt: TGTGCCAGCAACCAGGGGGCGCCCCCCGGGACCCAGTACTTC; cdr3_aa: CASNQGAPPGTQYF
clone_size: -; d_call: -; v_call: TRBV6-1; j_call: TRBJ2-2; cdr3_nt: TGTGCCAGCAGTGAAGTATTCGGGGTTCGGAACACCGGGGAGCTGTTTTTT; cdr3_aa: CASSEVFGVRNTGELFF
clone_size: -; d_call: TRBD1; v_call: TRBV5-1; j_call: TRBJ2-5; cdr3_nt: TGCGCCAGCAGCTCGCACGGACAGGCCGGGCAAGAGACCCAGTACTTC; cdr3_aa: CASSSHGQAGQETQYF
clone_size: -; d_call: -; v_call: TRBV25-1; j_call: TRBJ2-5; cdr3_nt: TGTGCCAGCAGTGAATTGGGGGAGACCCAGTACTTC; cdr3_aa: CASSELGETQYF
clone_size: once; d_call: -; v_call: TRBV19; j_call: TRBJ1-1; cdr3_nt: TGTGCCAGTACCCTCGGGGCAGGCAACACTGAAGCTTTCTTT; cdr3_aa: CASTLGAGNTEAFF
clone_size: -; d_call: TRBD1; v_call: TRBV23-1; j_call: TRBJ2-5; cdr3_nt: TGCGCCAGTACTACAGGGGTTCTATGTGAGACCCAGTACTTC; cdr3_aa: CASTTGVLCETQYF
clone_size: -; d_call: -; v_call: TRBV6-5; j_call: TRBJ2-4; cdr3_nt: TGTGCCAGCAGTTCCCCCCAGCGGGCCAAAAACATTCAGTACTTC; cdr3_aa: CASSSPQRAKNIQYF
clone_size: -; d_call: TRBD1; v_call: TRBV5-1; j_call: TRBJ2-1; cdr3_nt: TGCGCCAGCAGCCTGGCGGGACAGGGAGGCAATGAGCAGTTCTTC; cdr3_aa: CASSLAGQGGNEQFF
clone_size: -; d_call: -; v_call: TRBV7-9; j_call: TRBJ1-2; cdr3_nt: TGTGCCAGCAGCCCTCAGACAGCCTATGGCTACACCTTC; cdr3_aa: CASSPQTAYGYTF
clone_size: -; d_call: -; v_call: TRBV5-1; j_call: TRBJ2-2; cdr3_nt: TGCGCCAGCAGCTCCATCGGATCGGGCACCGGGGAGCTGTTTTTT; cdr3_aa: CASSSIGSGTGELFF
clone_size: -; d_call: -; v_call: TRBV7-9; j_call: TRBJ1-2; cdr3_nt: TGTGCCAGCACTTCCGAATCGAGTGGCTACACCTTC; cdr3_aa: CASTSESSGYTF
clone_size: -; d_call: -; v_call: TRBV10-2; j_call: TRBJ2-2; cdr3_nt: TGCGCCAGCAGGGGTTCGTCAGGGGCCCAGAACACCGGGGAGCTGTTTTTT; cdr3_aa: CASRGSSGAQNTGELFF
clone_size: -; d_call: -; v_call: TRBV30; j_call: TRBJ1-2; cdr3_nt: TGTGCCTGGAGCTCTAGCCCAGGGGCGTTCTATGGCTACACCTTC; cdr3_aa: CAWSSSPGAFYGYTF
clone_size: -; d_call: -; v_call: TRBV6-6; j_call: TRBJ1-6; cdr3_nt: TGTGCCAGCAGTTTTGAGGGGAACGGTGGATCACCCCTCCACTTT; cdr3_aa: CASSFEGNGGSPLHF
clone_size: once; d_call: -; v_call: TRBV10-3; j_call: TRBJ2-3; cdr3_nt: TGTGCCACCAAAAGCACAGAAACTTTTGGGGCGTCGGATACGCAGTATTTT; cdr3_aa: CATKSTETFGASDTQYF
clone_size: -; d_call: -; v_call: TRBV18; j_call: TRBJ2-5; cdr3_nt: TGTGCCAGCTCACAGAACGCGGGGATCCCACAAGAGACCCAGTACTTC; cdr3_aa: CASSQNAGIPQETQYF
clone_size: -; d_call: -; v_call: TRBV27; j_call: TRBJ2-7; cdr3_nt: TGTGCCAGCAGTTTTTACGAAACGGATTACGAGCAGTACTTC; cdr3_aa: CASSFYETDYEQYF
clone_size: -; d_call: -; v_call: TRBV5-1; j_call: TRBJ1-2; cdr3_nt: TGCGCCAGCAGCCCGGGGCAGGGAGTAACTCTCTTC; cdr3_aa: CASSPGQGVTLF
clone_size: -; d_call: -; v_call: TRBV5-1; j_call: TRBJ2-3; cdr3_nt: TGCGCCAGCAGCTTGGCCCTAGTAAGCACAGATACGCAGTATTTT; cdr3_aa: CASSLALVSTDTQYF
clone_size: -; d_call: -; v_call: TRBV29-1; j_call: TRBJ1-1; cdr3_nt: TGCAGCGTGGGGCTGGGAGGGGTCACTGAAGCTTTCTTT; cdr3_aa: CSVGLGGVTEAFF
clone_size: -; d_call: -; v_call: TRBV5-1; j_call: TRBJ1-2; cdr3_nt: TGCGCCAGCAGCTTCGAGGGGAGCAGCTATGGCTACACCTTC; cdr3_aa: CASSFEGSSYGYTF
clone_size: -; d_call: TRBD2; v_call: TRBV5-1; j_call: TRBJ2-3; cdr3_nt: TGCGCCAGCAGCCCTACCTCAACTAGCGGGGGATCAAATACGCAGTATTTT; cdr3_aa: CASSPTSTSGGSNTQYF
clone_size: -; d_call: -; v_call: TRBV5-1; j_call: TRBJ2-2; cdr3_nt: TGCGCCAGCAGCTTGGACGGACTGGCCGGGGAGCTGTTTTTT; cdr3_aa: CASSLDGLAGELFF
clone_size: -; d_call: -; v_call: TRBV25-1; j_call: TRBJ1-2; cdr3_nt: TGTGCCAGCAGTGACAACTATGGCTACACCTTC; cdr3_aa: CASSDNYGYTF
clone_size: -; d_call: -; v_call: TRBV5-1; j_call: TRBJ1-2; cdr3_nt: TGCGCCAGCCAAACCGTCCCCGGACTAGGATCTGACTATGGCTACACCTTC; cdr3_aa: CASQTVPGLGSDYGYTF
clone_size: -; d_call: TRBD1; v_call: TRBV18; j_call: TRBJ1-1; cdr3_nt: TGTGCCAGCTCACCAGGGACAGGGTACATGAACACTGAAGCTTTCTTT; cdr3_aa: CASSPGTGYMNTEAFF
clone_size: once; d_call: TRBD2; v_call: TRBV5-1; j_call: TRBJ2-7; cdr3_nt: TGCGCCAGCAGCTTGGTCCCGGGAGGGGGCTACGAGCAGTACTTC; cdr3_aa: CASSLVPGGGYEQYF
clone_size: -; d_call: TRBD2; v_call: TRBV7-8; j_call: TRBJ2-5; cdr3_nt: TGTGCCAGCAGTCGTGGTCACGGCGGGGGTGAGACCCAGTACTTC; cdr3_aa: CASSRGHGGGETQYF
clone_size: -; d_call: TRBD2; v_call: TRBV7-6; j_call: TRBJ2-3; cdr3_nt: TGTGCCAGCAGCTTAGGGGGTAGCGGGGGGAACACAGATACGCAGTATTTT; cdr3_aa: CASSLGGSGGNTDTQYF
clone_size: once; d_call: TRBD1; v_call: TRBV28; j_call: TRBJ1-5; cdr3_nt: TGTGCCAGCAGACCGGACAGGGGGCGATTTCAGCCCCAGCATTTT; cdr3_aa: CASRPDRGRFQPQHF
clone_size: -; d_call: -; v_call: TRBV29-1; j_call: TRBJ1-1; cdr3_nt: TGCAGCGTTGTGAAGACACCTCTTAACACTGAAGCTTTCTTT; cdr3_aa: CSVVKTPLNTEAFF
clone_size: -; d_call: -; v_call: TRBV9; j_call: TRBJ1-1; cdr3_nt: TGTGCCAGCAGCGTAGACAGGCACCTGGGGACTGAAGCTTTCTTT; cdr3_aa: CASSVDRHLGTEAFF
clone_size: -; d_call: -; v_call: TRBV4-2; j_call: TRBJ1-2; cdr3_nt: TGTGCCAGCAGCCAAGATCAGGTCTGGACAGCATATGGCTACACCTTC; cdr3_aa: CASSQDQVWTAYGYTF